This T cell receptor (beta chain) was obtained from a study of blood T cell repertoires in COVID-19. Study at large: Acute and convalescent COVID-19 specimens originated in the United States, Italy and Spain. In each case, the material was cDNA or gDNA derived from T cells, B-cell-depleted T cells, or PBMCs.

V trimming: 7 bases; J trimming: 7 bases; junction bases outside the gene matches: 6. Germline CDR1 and CDR2: LGHDT and YNNKEL (reference sequence). The CDR3 runs to 12 residues. Per the original methods: Reference gene primers were amplified, and this amplification served to estimate nucleated cell counts. This table comes from immunoSEQ multiplex PCR, and its TCRdb copy is limited to in-frame clones, with some not included. V, J and clone size are taken as reported in that table, and D and trimming were inferred from the DNA itself. This table holds fewer than 200,000 clones, around 84% found once.

The specimen was peripheral blood. V and J are TRBV3-1 (or the pseudogene TRBV3-2) and TRBJ1-1; 7 nucleotides match TRBD1. The sequence was collected from a human donor with acute or convalescent COVID-19. The donor label of this sample is uncertain. CDR3 residues: CASNTGVGEAFF. The CDR3 nucleotides are TGTGCCAGCAATACAGGGGTGGGTGAAGCTTTCTTT.